The rows below give T cell receptor beta chains drawn from one sample of a study of response to subunit inactivated influenza vaccine. TCRdb redid the calling of the RT-PCR reads with MiXCR, one entry per CDR3 protein. The data contain 150,000 to 200,000 distinct CDR3 sequences, 10% to 15% of them singletons. These data were also reused for a study on T cells expressing NK-cell markers.

The sequencing here drew on CD8+ T cells sorted from PBMCs, taken 11 to 12 days after vaccination. Receptor source: a man aged 45-60 years who received an inactivated influenza vaccine. The CDR3 runs from the conserved cysteine through the conserved F or W. D genes are given only for firm matches. Clone size, where shown, is once, few, many, or a class for clones that have expanded.

11	TRBV29-1	TRBJ2-1	.	.	TGCAGCGTTGAAGTCTCAAATGAGCAGTTCTTC	CSVEVSNEQFF
13	TRBV28	TRBJ2-1	.	many	TGTGCCAGCAGCCTTCGACTCCTCGGAGAGCAGTTCTTC	CASSLRLLGEQFF
15	TRBV28	TRBJ2-1	TRBD2	.	TGTGCCAGCAGCCAAACCGTTAGCGGGGAAGGAGAGCAGTTCTTC	CASSQTVSGEGEQFF
14	TRBV6-1	TRBJ1-5	.	few	TGTGCCAGCAGTGAAGAAACAGGGAATCAGCCCCAGCATTTT	CASSEETGNQPQHF
13	TRBV12-3/TRBV12-4	TRBJ2-1	.	.	TGTGCCAGCACCCCAGGAACAGGGCTTGAGCAGTTCTTC	CASTPGTGLEQFF
14	TRBV7-2	TRBJ2-3	.	few	TGTGCCAGCAGCCCGCGGGACTCCGAAGATACGCAGTATTTT	CASSPRDSEDTQYF
13	TRBV9	TRBJ1-2	TRBD1	.	TGTGCCAGCAGCGTAGAGGGGGCAGGGGGCTACACCTTC	CASSVEGAGGYTF
14	TRBV28	TRBJ2-5	TRBD2	few	TGTGCCACCTCTTTGGGGAGCGGGAGAAAGACCCAGTACTTC	CATSLGSGRKTQYF
16	TRBV20-1	TRBJ2-1	.	few	TGCAGTGCTGCCCCCCCGGTTGGTGTCTCCTACAATGAGCAGTTCTTC	CSAAPPVGVSYNEQFF
14	TRBV11-2	TRBJ2-2	TRBD1	.	TGTGCCAGCATCGACAGGGGGAGGCCCGGGGAGCTGTTTTTT	CASIDRGRPGELFF
14	TRBV7-9	TRBJ1-3	.	once	TGTGCCATCAGCCCCGACACGTCTGGAAACACCATATATTTT	CAISPDTSGNTIYF
12	TRBV5-1	TRBJ2-1	.	many	TGCGCCAGCAGCTTGGAAGGAGATGAGCAGTTCTTC	CASSLEGDEQFF
17	TRBV9	TRBJ2-2	TRBD2	few	TGTGCCAGCAGCGTAGGGGGTAGCGGGAGTTCCACCGGGGAGCTGTTTTTT	CASSVGGSGSSTGELFF
14	TRBV12-3/TRBV12-4	TRBJ1-5	.	few	TGTGCCAGCAGTTTAGGATTAGAGAAACAGCCCCAGCATTTT	CASSLGLEKQPQHF
11	TRBV9	TRBJ1-1	.	.	TGTGCCAGCAGCCCGGGTTCCGAAGCTTTCTTT	CASSPGSEAFF
15	TRBV9	TRBJ1-1	TRBD1	.	TGTGCCAGCAGCGATCGGACAGGCTTGAACACTGAAGCTTTCTTT	CASSDRTGLNTEAFF
17	TRBV28	TRBJ2-1	.	few	TGTGCCAGCAGTCGAGTAACAGCGGGCGACTCCTACAATGAGCAGTTCTTC	CASSRVTAGDSYNEQFF
19	TRBV11-2	TRBJ2-1	TRBD2	.	TGTGCCAGCAGCTTAGAGGAACTTTGGACTAGCGGGAGAGGTAATGAGCAGTTCTTC	CASSLEELWTSGRGNEQFF
13	TRBV28	TRBJ2-2	.	many	TGTGCCAGCAGTTGGATCGGCCCCGGGGAGCTGTTTTTT	CASSWIGPGELFF
13	TRBV29-1	TRBJ2-1	.	many	TGCAGCGTAGGACACTTATCCTACAATGAGCAGTTCTTC	CSVGHLSYNEQFF
15	TRBV5-1	TRBJ2-1	.	.	TGCGCCAGCAGCTTCCTAGCCCCGTCCTACAATGAGCAGTTCTTC	CASSFLAPSYNEQFF
13	TRBV4-3	TRBJ2-3	TRBD1	.	TGCGCCAGCAGCCAAGAAGGGACAGGGTTCGAGTATTTT	CASSQEGTGFEYF
17	TRBV7-9	TRBJ1-4	.	.	TGTGCCAGCAGCTTAGGGTTGCCAGTTGCAACTAATGAAAAACTGTTTTTT	CASSLGLPVATNEKLFF
16	TRBV5-1	TRBJ2-2	.	.	TGCGCCAGCAGCCACACACAAAATTCGAACACCGGGGAGCTGTTTTTT	CASSHTQNSNTGELFF
16	TRBV18	TRBJ2-1	TRBD1	.	TGTGCCAGCTCACCCGTACCGGGACAGGGGTTCAATGAGCAGTTCTTC	CASSPVPGQGFNEQFF
14	TRBV11-2	TRBJ2-5	TRBD1	.	TGTGCCAGCAGCTTCCGGGACAGGCAAGAGACCCAGTACTTC	CASSFRDRQETQYF
12	TRBV7-3	TRBJ2-3	.	many	TGTGCCAGCAGCTTAATAGGCGATACGCAGTATTTT	CASSLIGDTQYF
16	TRBV5-1	TRBJ2-5	TRBD2	.	TGCGCCAGCAGCTTGGATGGGACTAGCGGGCGGGAGACCCAGTACTTC	CASSLDGTSGRETQYF
13	TRBV10-3	TRBJ2-7	.	.	TGTGCCATCAGTGAAGAAGACTCCTACGAGCAGTACTTC	CAISEEDSYEQYF
14	TRBV12-3/TRBV12-4	TRBJ2-5	.	.	TGTGCCAGCAGTTTTGCGGGGGCAGAGGAGACCCAGTACTTC	CASSFAGAEETQYF
17	TRBV6-5	TRBJ2-4	TRBD2	many	TGTGCCAGCAGTTACACGGGGAGGGGTGGGTCCAAAAACATTCAGTACTTC	CASSYTGRGGSKNIQYF
16	TRBV4-3	TRBJ2-7	TRBD1	.	TGCGCCAGCAGCCAAGATCGGTGGCAGGGGGCCTACGAGCAGTACTTC	CASSQDRWQGAYEQYF
14	TRBV3-1	TRBJ1-1	.	.	TGTGCCAGCAGCCTGTCCAGATCGAACACTGAAGCTTTCTTT	CASSLSRSNTEAFF
16	TRBV24-1	TRBJ2-1	.	many	TGTGCCACCAGTGATAAGGGGGGAGCTTCCTACAATGAGCAGTTCTTC	CATSDKGGASYNEQFF
15	TRBV29-1	TRBJ1-2	TRBD1	few	TGCAGCGTGTTGACAGGGGAAGCTTTCTACTATGGCTACACCTTC	CSVLTGEAFYYGYTF
14	TRBV28	TRBJ1-1	.	.	TGTGCCAGCACCGAATCGACCGGAGGCACTGAAGCTTTCTTT	CASTESTGGTEAFF
14	TRBV19	TRBJ2-7	.	few	TGTGCCAGTAGTATCGGGACGCCCTCCTACGAGCAGTACTTC	CASSIGTPSYEQYF